Below are 16 T cell receptor beta chains sequenced from a single sample in a study of blood T cell repertoires in COVID-19 (dated by TCRdb to 2020 to 2022). Receptor amplification or capture employed the immunoSEQ multiplex PCR assay. This is the immuneACCESS table as TCRdb keeps it, with only in-frame sequences that have V and J called. A part of the clones is gone; compared with another copy, unresolved V genes explain less than half, and the rest is unexplained. Present in this sample are tens of thousands of clones, about 90% of which were seen just once. The ten largest make up approximately 0.49% of the sample. The sample taken for sequencing was peripheral blood. The source is a man aged 50 to 59 with COVID-19, enrolled during active disease.

This clone appeared once. This chain connects TRBV5-6 to TRBJ2-6, with 9 bases fitting TRBD1. Trimming cost V 3 bases and J 0 bases; bases outside gene matches: 7. The CDR3 extends over 18 amino acids. Germline V gene sequence: CDR1 SGHDT, CDR2 YYEEEE. CDR3 residues: CASSWRQGVISGANVLTF. DNA for the CDR3: TGTGCCAGCAGCTGGCGACAGGGGGTGATCTCTGGGGCCAACGTCCTGACTTTC.

J is TRBJ1-4 and V is TRBV5-1, with D possibly TRBD1 on 6 matching bases. In germline, CDR1 is SGHRS, CDR2 YFSETQ. There are 17 residues in the CDR3. The V gene lost 3 bases and the J gene lost 0 bases, with 15 bases spanning the gap. The CDR3, as DNA: TGCGCCAGCAGCTGGTCCCCGTCAGGGGCAACTAATGAAAAACTGTTTTTT. This translates into CASSWSPSGATNEKLFF.

This clone has only one observation. This chain uses TRBV5-1 with TRBJ2-7; TRBD1 aligns across 7 bases. This CDR3 contains 14 residues. The V gene's germline CDR1 is SGHRS and CDR2 YFSETQ. Trimming at V came to 0 bases and at J to 2 bases, leaving 2 bases not matched to a gene. The CDR3, as DNA: TGCGCCAGCAGCTTGGAGGGACAGCCCTACGAGCAGTACTTC. It codes for CASSLEGQPYEQYF.

This rearrangement joins TRBV6-2 or TRBV6-3 to TRBJ2-5; 9 positions match TRBD2. CDR1 MNHEY and CDR2 SVGEGT come from the germline V gene. The CDR3 is 16 amino acids. The V gene end was trimmed by 0 bases and the J gene end by 4 bases; junction bases not matched to a gene: 6. The CDR3 sequence: CASSYSSSGILETQYF. The CDR3 nucleotides read TGTGCCAGCAGTTACTCGTCTAGCGGGATATTAGAGACCCAGTACTTC.

The chain employs TRBV18 and TRBJ2-5; 10 bases fit TRBD1. Trimming at V came to 3 bases and at J to 4 bases, leaving 11 bases not matched to a gene. CDR3 size: 17 residues. Germline CDR1 is KGHSH and CDR2 is LQKENI. As DNA, the CDR3 is TGTGCCAGCTCACCTCTTGGAAGCGGACAGGGGGGAGAGACCCAGTACTTC. This codes for CASSPLGSGQGGETQYF.

V usage is TRBV2 and J usage is TRBJ1-1; the match to TRBD1 covers 8 bases. The CDR3 spans 14 residues. Trimming removed 5 bases from V and 4 bases from J; junction bases left unmatched: 6. Looked up from germline, CDR1 is SNHLY and CDR2 is FYNNEI. The CDR3: CASSPRGHGTEAFF. The CDR3 coding sequence is TGTGCCAGCAGTCCCAGGGGGCACGGCACTGAAGCTTTCTTT.

The genes are TRBV5-1 and TRBJ2-3; 14 bases fit TRBD2. Germline values: CDR1 SGHRS, CDR2 YFSETQ. There are 18 residues in the CDR3. J gave up 0 bases and V 0 bases, and 3 bases lay outside the gene matches. The CDR3 sequence is CASSLGGLAGGSTDTQYF. The CDR3 DNA reads TGCGCCAGCAGCTTGGGTGGACTAGCGGGAGGAAGCACAGATACGCAGTATTTT. The full variable domain, rest sourced from reference TRBV5-1 and TRBJ2-3, is KAGVTQTPRYLIKTRGQQVTLSCSPISGHRSVSWYQQTPGQGLQFLFEYFSETQRNKGNFPGRFSGRQFSNSRSEMNVSTLELGDSALYLCASSLGGLAGGSTDTQYFGPGTRLTVL.

The chain is built from TRBV6-5 and TRBJ2-7; TRBD1 agrees at 7 bases. With 4 bases clipped from V and 0 bases from J, the junction kept 9 bases outside the gene matches. CDR3 length equals 16 residues. CDR1 and CDR2 from the germline V gene are MNHEY and SVGAGI. This CDR3 reads CASSSGRGPSSYEQYF. The CDR3 nucleotides are TGTGCCAGCAGTTCCGGAAGGGGGCCCAGCTCCTACGAGCAGTACTTC.

The rearrangement uses TRBV27 and TRBJ2-1; D is perhaps TRBD1 (5 bases). Germline CDR1 reads MNHEY; CDR2 reads SMNVEV (reference sequence). V was shortened by 7 bases and J by 13 bases, with 17 bases between the two germline ends. The CDR3 totals 12 residues. The CDR3 reads CASTTGNGGQFF. CDR3 DNA sequence: TGTGCCAGCACAACAGGAAACGGTGGACAGTTCTTC.

J is TRBJ2-7 and V is TRBV7-9; 14 bases are shared with TRBD2. CDR1 SEHNR and CDR2 FQNEAQ come from the germline V gene (reference sequence). Trimming removed 3 bases from V and 6 bases from J; junction bases left unmatched: 1. The CDR3 is 14 amino acids. CDR3 coding DNA: TGTGCCAGCAGCTTCGGACTAGCGGGAGGCGAGCAGTACTTC. It specifies CASSFGLAGGEQYF.

V and J are TRBV5-4 and TRBJ1-1; 9 bases agree with TRBD1. V trimming: 5 bases; J trimming: 10 bases; junction bases outside the gene matches: 15. The germline CDR1 and CDR2 sequences are SGHNT and YYREEE (reference sequence). The CDR3 is 15 residues long. The CDR3 region is CASSPTGTGRSSAFF. DNA for the CDR3: TGTGCCAGCAGTCCAACCGGGACAGGGAGGTCATCAGCTTTCTTT.

This clone was detected a few times. V usage is TRBV25-1 and J usage is TRBJ2-7, with TRBD2 as a possible D gene (6 bases). CDR1 and CDR2 (germline): MGHDK, SYGVNS. The CDR3 length is 15 residues. V lost 1 base and J 5 bases, leaving 15 bases between the germline ends. The CDR3 sequence is CASSEFRDGEDEQYF. As DNA, the CDR3 is TGTGCCAGCAGTGAATTTAGGGACGGGGAGGACGAGCAGTACTTC.

V is TRBV6-5 and J is TRBJ2-1, with 11 bases lining up with TRBD2. Germline V gene sequence: CDR1 MNHEY, CDR2 SVGAGI. The length of the CDR3 is 13 residues. Trimming cost V 9 bases and J 9 bases; bases outside gene matches: 7. CDR3 in amino acids: CASRLAGSGEQFF. The CDR3 DNA is TGTGCCAGTCGACTAGCGGGGAGCGGTGAGCAGTTCTTC.

CDR3 in DNA: TGTGCCAGTAGTATGATATGGGACAGGGTCACAGATACGCAGTATTTT. Encoded protein: CASSMIWDRVTDTQYF. J is TRBJ2-3 and V is TRBV19, with 9 bases aligning to TRBD1. The CDR3 has 16 amino acids. CDR1 LNHDA and CDR2 SQIVND come from the germline V gene (reference sequence). V shed 3 bases and J 2 bases; nucleotides not matched to a gene: 6.

The chain has TRBV7-2 and TRBJ2-6; TRBD1 might be the D (5 bases). CDR1 and CDR2 from the germline V gene are SGHTA and FQGNSA. The CDR3 consists of 14 residues. Trimming stripped 5 bases from V and 0 bases from J, with 5 bases between. CDR3 region: CASSQGSGANVLTF. CDR3 sequence (DNA): TGTGCCAGCAGCCAGGGCTCTGGGGCCAACGTCCTGACTTTC.

The rearrangement links TRBV5-1 to TRBJ2-1; 9 bases map to TRBD2. The germline CDR1 and CDR2 sequences are SGHRS and YFSETQ. Trimming cost V 0 bases and J 4 bases; bases outside gene matches: 2. CDR3 length: 15 residues. CDR3 sequence reads: CASSLALAGYNEQFF. In DNA form, the CDR3 reads TGCGCCAGCAGCTTGGCGCTAGCGGGGTACAATGAGCAGTTCTTC.